These T cell receptor beta chains were read from a single sample in a study of cytomegalovirus exposure and HLA in healthy donors. The data were produced by immunoSEQ multiplex PCR, yet TCRdb's version contains in-frame clones alone and is incomplete. The top ten hold roughly 2.4% of the sample, which has 130,000 or so clones, about 86% seen once. The specimen was PBMCs. Receptor source: a woman aged 40 to 55 in good health and CMV-seronegative. CDR3s include the opening cysteine and the closing phenylalanine or tryptophan. Each record gives: clone size, J gene, D gene, V gene, CDR3 protein, CDR3 DNA. The D gene is left open where the match is weak. Expanded clones are given a class, and other clones once, few, many or no size at all.

clone_size: once
j_call: TRBJ2-3
d_call: .
v_call: TRBV18
cdr3_aa: CASSPKGGTDTQYF
cdr3_nt: TGTGCCAGCTCACCAAAAGGAGGCACAGATACGCAGTATTTT

clone_size: .
j_call: TRBJ1-3
d_call: .
v_call: TRBV5-1
cdr3_aa: CASSLVPFSGNTIYF
cdr3_nt: TGCGCCAGCAGCTTGGTTCCGTTCTCTGGAAACACCATATATTTT

clone_size: .
j_call: TRBJ1-2
d_call: .
v_call: TRBV11-2
cdr3_aa: CASSLDTGPNYGYTF
cdr3_nt: TGTGCCAGCAGCTTAGATACAGGGCCTAACTATGGCTACACCTTC

clone_size: .
j_call: TRBJ2-1
d_call: TRBD2
v_call: TRBV4-1
cdr3_aa: CASTATSGGISYNEQFF
cdr3_nt: TGCGCCAGCACCGCGACTAGCGGGGGAATTTCCTACAATGAGCAGTTCTTC

clone_size: .
j_call: TRBJ1-2
d_call: TRBD1
v_call: TRBV2
cdr3_aa: CASSETLGGNYGYTF
cdr3_nt: TGTGCCAGCAGCGAAACCTTAGGGGGCAACTATGGCTACACCTTC

clone_size: .
j_call: TRBJ2-5
d_call: TRBD2
v_call: TRBV4-1
cdr3_aa: CASSQPGTSGYQETQYF
cdr3_nt: TGCGCCAGCAGCCAACCGGGGACTAGCGGTTACCAAGAGACCCAGTACTTC

clone_size: .
j_call: TRBJ1-3
d_call: TRBD1
v_call: TRBV23-1
cdr3_aa: CASIHLDRNSGNTIYF
cdr3_nt: TGCGCCAGCATTCACTTGGACAGGAACTCTGGAAACACCATATATTTT

clone_size: .
j_call: TRBJ2-1
d_call: .
v_call: TRBV11-2
cdr3_aa: CASSLESGGGVEQFF
cdr3_nt: TGTGCCAGCAGCTTAGAGTCGGGGGGCGGCGTGGAGCAGTTCTTC

clone_size: .
j_call: TRBJ2-3
d_call: .
v_call: TRBV7-3
cdr3_aa: CASSLNWGVGTDTQYF
cdr3_nt: TGTGCCAGCAGCTTAAATTGGGGGGTGGGAACAGATACGCAGTATTTT

clone_size: .
j_call: TRBJ1-4
d_call: .
v_call: TRBV7-2
cdr3_aa: CASSLARVGEKLFF
cdr3_nt: TGTGCCAGCAGCTTAGCCAGGGTTGGTGAAAAACTGTTTTTT

clone_size: few
j_call: TRBJ1-1
d_call: .
v_call: TRBV5-1
cdr3_aa: CASSNRGGADTEAFF
cdr3_nt: TGCGCCAGCAGCAATAGGGGGGGTGCGGACACTGAAGCTTTCTTT

clone_size: .
j_call: TRBJ1-1
d_call: .
v_call: TRBV19
cdr3_aa: CASSIVAENTEAFF
cdr3_nt: TGTGCCAGTAGTATAGTCGCGGAAAACACTGAAGCTTTCTTT

clone_size: .
j_call: TRBJ1-4
d_call: .
v_call: TRBV6-6
cdr3_aa: CASSYLRTRDEKLFF
cdr3_nt: TGTGCCAGCAGTTACCTAAGGACGAGGGATGAAAAACTGTTTTTT

clone_size: .
j_call: TRBJ1-1
d_call: TRBD1
v_call: TRBV29-1
cdr3_aa: CSVRQGAFSLTEAFF
cdr3_nt: TGCAGCGTCCGACAGGGGGCATTCTCTCTTACCGAAGCTTTCTTT

clone_size: .
j_call: TRBJ1-1
d_call: TRBD1
v_call: TRBV19
cdr3_aa: CASRGLHMNTEAFF
cdr3_nt: TGTGCCTCTAGGGGGCTTCACATGAACACTGAAGCTTTCTTT

clone_size: .
j_call: TRBJ2-7
d_call: .
v_call: TRBV19
cdr3_aa: CASSMRTSYEQYF
cdr3_nt: TGTGCCAGTAGTATGCGGACTTCCTACGAGCAGTACTTC

clone_size: .
j_call: TRBJ2-5
d_call: TRBD2
v_call: TRBV30
cdr3_aa: CAWSVTAGGARETQYF
cdr3_nt: TGTGCCTGGAGTGTAACCGCGGGGGGGGCCCGGGAGACCCAGTACTTC

clone_size: .
j_call: TRBJ1-2
d_call: .
v_call: TRBV15
cdr3_aa: CATSLSRDWPNGYTF
cdr3_nt: TGTGCCACCAGCTTAAGCCGGGACTGGCCCAATGGCTACACCTTC

clone_size: .
j_call: TRBJ1-1
d_call: .
v_call: TRBV7-3
cdr3_aa: CASSLRQYTEAFF
cdr3_nt: TGTGCCAGCAGCTTAAGGCAGTACACTGAAGCTTTCTTT

clone_size: .
j_call: TRBJ2-5
d_call: TRBD2
v_call: TRBV4-2
cdr3_aa: CASSQIGLAERQETQYF
cdr3_nt: TGTGCCAGCAGCCAGATAGGACTAGCGGAAAGACAAGAGACCCAGTACTTC

clone_size: once
j_call: TRBJ2-7
d_call: TRBD1
v_call: TRBV2
cdr3_aa: CASSERGQGTEQYF
cdr3_nt: TGTGCCAGCAGTGAAAGGGGACAGGGAACAGAACAGTACTTC

clone_size: .
j_call: TRBJ2-6
d_call: TRBD2
v_call: TRBV9
cdr3_aa: CASSARLAAASGANVLTF
cdr3_nt: TGTGCCAGCAGCGCCCGACTAGCGGCAGCCTCTGGGGCCAACGTCCTGACTTTC

clone_size: once
j_call: TRBJ2-2
d_call: .
v_call: TRBV6-1
cdr3_aa: CASSPATGPTGELFF
cdr3_nt: TGTGCCAGCAGTCCCGCGACAGGTCCCACCGGGGAGCTGTTTTTT

clone_size: .
j_call: TRBJ2-7
d_call: .
v_call: TRBV28
cdr3_aa: CASRRTSEQYF
cdr3_nt: TGTGCCAGCAGGAGGACAAGCGAGCAGTACTTC

clone_size: .
j_call: TRBJ1-2
d_call: .
v_call: TRBV2
cdr3_aa: CAVLQGSGYTF
cdr3_nt: TGTGCCGTCCTGCAGGGCAGCGGCTACACCTTC

clone_size: .
j_call: TRBJ1-1
d_call: .
v_call: TRBV27
cdr3_aa: CASSSFGGGNTEAFF
cdr3_nt: TGTGCCAGCAGTTCCTTCGGTGGAGGGAACACTGAAGCTTTCTTT

clone_size: .
j_call: TRBJ2-3
d_call: .
v_call: TRBV21-1
cdr3_aa: CASSTEADTQYF
cdr3_nt: TGTGCCAGCAGCACTGAGGCAGATACGCAGTATTTT

clone_size: .
j_call: TRBJ2-1
d_call: TRBD2
v_call: TRBV27
cdr3_aa: CASSFGGGSSYNEQFF
cdr3_nt: TGTGCCAGCAGTTTCGGGGGGGGGAGCTCCTACAATGAGCAGTTCTTC

clone_size: .
j_call: TRBJ2-7
d_call: .
v_call: TRBV29-1
cdr3_aa: CSVEVAGQRFSSSYEQYF
cdr3_nt: TGCAGCGTTGAGGTGGCAGGACAAAGGTTCTCCTCTTCCTACGAGCAGTACTTC

clone_size: once
j_call: TRBJ1-2
d_call: TRBD1
v_call: TRBV30
cdr3_aa: CAWSALGQGALSGGYTF
cdr3_nt: TGTGCCTGGAGTGCCCTGGGACAGGGGGCCCTTAGCGGAGGCTACACCTTC

clone_size: .
j_call: TRBJ2-2
d_call: .
v_call: TRBV11-2
cdr3_aa: CASSSVSSTGELFF
cdr3_nt: TGTGCCAGCAGCTCAGTTTCTTCGACCGGGGAGCTGTTTTTT

clone_size: once
j_call: TRBJ1-1
d_call: TRBD1
v_call: TRBV28
cdr3_aa: CASRLTTGGYTEAFF
cdr3_nt: TGTGCCAGCAGATTAACGACAGGGGGGTACACTGAAGCTTTCTTT

clone_size: .
j_call: TRBJ2-3
d_call: TRBD2
v_call: TRBV5-1
cdr3_aa: CASSPTSGGIGTQYF
cdr3_nt: TGCGCCAGCAGCCCGACTAGCGGGGGCATCGGTACGCAGTATTTT

clone_size: .
j_call: TRBJ1-2
d_call: .
v_call: TRBV19
cdr3_aa: CASRVEGSYGYTF
cdr3_nt: TGTGCCAGTAGGGTAGAGGGATCGTATGGCTACACCTTC

clone_size: .
j_call: TRBJ1-1
d_call: .
v_call: TRBV19
cdr3_aa: CASNPPGQGGTEAFF
cdr3_nt: TGTGCCAGTAATCCCCCCGGCCAGGGAGGGACTGAAGCTTTCTTT

clone_size: .
j_call: TRBJ1-2
d_call: TRBD1
v_call: TRBV15
cdr3_aa: CATSRAPDRALYGYTF
cdr3_nt: TGTGCCACCAGCAGAGCTCCGGACAGGGCCCTCTATGGCTACACCTTC

clone_size: .
j_call: TRBJ2-7
d_call: TRBD1
v_call: TRBV27
cdr3_aa: CASSQKNWDRGSYEQYF
cdr3_nt: TGTGCCAGCAGCCAGAAAAATTGGGACAGGGGTTCCTACGAGCAGTACTTC

clone_size: .
j_call: TRBJ1-2
d_call: TRBD1
v_call: TRBV13
cdr3_aa: CASSLGRTGFYGYTF
cdr3_nt: TGTGCCAGCAGCTTAGGGAGGACAGGGTTCTATGGCTACACCTTC

clone_size: .
j_call: TRBJ1-5
d_call: TRBD1
v_call: TRBV4-1
cdr3_aa: CASTTGAGGSNQPQHF
cdr3_nt: TGCGCCAGTACCACAGGGGCAGGGGGTAGTAATCAGCCCCAGCATTTT

clone_size: once
j_call: TRBJ2-7
d_call: .
v_call: TRBV10-3
cdr3_aa: CAISEPSGAPYF
cdr3_nt: TGTGCCATCAGTGAGCCCTCAGGGGCGCCGTACTTC

clone_size: .
j_call: TRBJ2-3
d_call: .
v_call: TRBV4-3
cdr3_aa: CASSQGGSGDTQYF
cdr3_nt: TGCGCCAGCAGTCAAGGGGGAAGCGGTGATACGCAGTATTTT

clone_size: .
j_call: TRBJ2-2
d_call: TRBD2
v_call: TRBV5-1
cdr3_aa: CASRLRASGSTTGTGELFF
cdr3_nt: TGCGCCAGCCGCCTTCGGGCTAGCGGGAGTACTACGGGCACCGGGGAGCTGTTTTTT

clone_size: .
j_call: TRBJ1-2
d_call: .
v_call: TRBV19
cdr3_aa: CASRAIRDIYGYTF
cdr3_nt: TGTGCCAGTAGGGCAATCCGGGACATCTATGGCTACACCTTC

clone_size: .
j_call: TRBJ2-5
d_call: .
v_call: TRBV7-9
cdr3_aa: CVSSLMGGETQYF
cdr3_nt: TGTGTCAGCAGCTTGATGGGGGGTGAGACCCAGTACTTC

clone_size: .
j_call: TRBJ2-1
d_call: TRBD2
v_call: TRBV5-1
cdr3_aa: CASSYELAGGQEQFF
cdr3_nt: TGCGCCAGCAGCTATGAACTAGCGGGGGGGCAGGAGCAGTTCTTC

clone_size: .
j_call: TRBJ2-1
d_call: TRBD1
v_call: TRBV4-2
cdr3_aa: CASSQDLEGAANEQFF
cdr3_nt: TGTGCCAGCAGCCAAGACCTCGAGGGGGCGGCAAATGAGCAGTTCTTC

clone_size: .
j_call: TRBJ1-3
d_call: .
v_call: TRBV29-1
cdr3_aa: CSVDGGGNTIYF
cdr3_nt: TGCAGCGTGGACGGGGGAGGAAACACCATATATTTT

clone_size: few
j_call: TRBJ1-1
d_call: .
v_call: TRBV4-1
cdr3_aa: CASSQDRDGEAFF
cdr3_nt: TGCGCCAGCAGCCAAGACAGGGATGGTGAAGCTTTCTTT

clone_size: .
j_call: TRBJ2-5
d_call: TRBD1
v_call: TRBV7-9
cdr3_aa: CASSSLPGQGTEETQYF
cdr3_nt: TGTGCCAGCAGCTCCCTTCCGGGACAGGGGACAGAAGAGACCCAGTACTTC

clone_size: once
j_call: TRBJ2-3
d_call: TRBD2
v_call: TRBV7-2
cdr3_aa: CASSPGGLAGGSGTQYF
cdr3_nt: TGTGCCAGCAGCCCCGGTGGTCTAGCGGGAGGGTCAGGTACGCAGTATTTT

clone_size: .
j_call: TRBJ2-6
d_call: TRBD2
v_call: TRBV6-1
cdr3_aa: CASSETSGGTGANVLTF
cdr3_nt: TGTGCCAGCAGTGAAACTAGCGGGGGGACTGGGGCCAACGTCCTGACTTTC

clone_size: .
j_call: TRBJ2-1
d_call: TRBD2
v_call: TRBV2
cdr3_aa: CASSGPVAGGLSSYNEQFF
cdr3_nt: TGTGCCAGCAGTGGTCCGGTAGCGGGGGGCCTAAGCTCCTACAATGAGCAGTTCTTC

clone_size: .
j_call: TRBJ1-2
d_call: .
v_call: TRBV30
cdr3_aa: CAVEGLSYGYTF
cdr3_nt: TGTGCCGTGGAGGGACTGAGCTATGGCTACACCTTC

clone_size: .
j_call: TRBJ1-2
d_call: .
v_call: TRBV25-1
cdr3_aa: CASSEFSPRDNYGYTF
cdr3_nt: TGTGCCAGCAGTGAATTTAGCCCCAGGGATAACTATGGCTACACCTTC

clone_size: .
j_call: TRBJ1-5
d_call: TRBD1
v_call: TRBV19
cdr3_aa: CASLAPDRGIGAQHF
cdr3_nt: TGTGCCAGTCTCGCTCCGGACAGGGGGATAGGGGCCCAGCATTTT

clone_size: .
j_call: TRBJ2-5
d_call: .
v_call: TRBV2
cdr3_aa: CASSNLQRGLETQYF
cdr3_nt: TGTGCCAGCAGTAACCTCCAGCGAGGGTTGGAGACCCAGTACTTC

clone_size: .
j_call: TRBJ1-5
d_call: .
v_call: TRBV28
cdr3_aa: CASSQKDRYSNQPQHF
cdr3_nt: TGTGCCAGCAGTCAAAAAGACAGGTATAGCAATCAGCCCCAGCATTTT

clone_size: .
j_call: TRBJ2-7
d_call: .
v_call: TRBV6-5
cdr3_aa: CASRPAGQPQQYF
cdr3_nt: TGTGCCAGCAGGCCAGCGGGCCAACCCCAGCAGTACTTC

clone_size: once
j_call: TRBJ1-2
d_call: .
v_call: TRBV7-9
cdr3_aa: CASSTKTGLNYGYTF
cdr3_nt: TGTGCCAGCAGCACTAAAACCGGACTGAACTATGGCTACACCTTC

clone_size: .
j_call: TRBJ2-7
d_call: .
v_call: TRBV19
cdr3_aa: CASSTQGGSYEQYF
cdr3_nt: TGTGCCAGTAGTACCCAGGGGGGCTCCTACGAGCAGTACTTC